This TCR beta chain is drawn from a study of blood T cell repertoires in COVID-19. Across the whole study: Spain, Italy and the United States supplied samples that represented acute and convalescent COVID-19. T cells, B-cell-depleted T cells, or PBMCs supplied cDNA or gDNA.

Per the study methods: For nucleated cells, counts were estimated from reference gene primer amplification. The data were produced by immunoSEQ multiplex PCR, yet TCRdb's version contains in-frame clones alone and is incomplete. Clone size and the V and J calls come from that table; the DNA yielded D and trimming. The repertoire holds tens of thousands of clones, with over 65% as singletons. This CDR3 comprises 13 residues. Trimming stripped 3 bases from V and 3 bases from J, with 9 bases between. V is TRBV12-3 or TRBV12-4 and J is TRBJ2-7; no definite D call. This TCR was sampled from a woman in her seventies with acute or convalescent COVID-19. Sequenced: peripheral blood. In nucleotides, the CDR3 is TGTGCCAGCAGTTTTAGCCAGTACTACGAGCAGTACTTC. This gives the protein CASSFSQYYEQYF.